One sample yielded the 9 T cell receptor beta chains listed below, sequenced in a study of shared clonotypes between healthy human individuals. Sequenced by immunoSEQ multiplex PCR; TCRdb stores in-frame clones only, minus some. The sample lists some 2,500,000 clones; less than 95% were seen once. Sequences were obtained from naive CD4+ T cells from PBMCs. Documented subset: CD45RA+ positively selected. These receptors were collected from a man aged 18 to 29 in good health. Some clones in this sample may be carry-over from other donors' samples.

The chain is built from TRBV11-2 and TRBJ2-1, with unresolved D. Germline-derived CDR1 and CDR2 are SGHAT and FQNNGV. The CDR3 length is 15 residues. Trimming cost V 1 base and J 6 bases, with 13 bases left between them. The CDR3 DNA is TGTGCCAGCAGCTTAGGGACCGGAGTCTTCAATGAGCAGTTCTTC. It specifies CASSLGTGVFNEQFF.

The genes are TRBV5-1 and TRBJ2-1; D possibly corresponds to TRBD1 (5 bases). The CDR3 loop spans 13 amino acids. Germline V CDR1 and CDR2: SGHRS, YFSETQ. Trimming removed 3 bases from V and 8 bases from J, with 12 bases in between. The chain's CDR3 is CASSSQDGYEQFF. The CDR3 DNA follows: TGCGCCAGCAGCTCACAGGACGGATATGAGCAGTTCTTC.

This chain uses TRBV7-3 with TRBJ2-2; 11 nucleotides agree with TRBD1. Trimming removed 2 bases from V and 6 bases from J; junction bases left unmatched: 8. This CDR3 has 17 amino acids. Per germline, CDR1 SGHTA and CDR2 FQGTGA. The CDR3 coding sequence is TGTGCCAGCAGCTTATGGGGTCCGGGACAGGGGGCCGGGGAGCTGTTTTTT. It yields the protein CASSLWGPGQGAGELFF.

The V and J genes are TRBV4-3 and TRBJ2-3; D is perhaps TRBD2 (6 bases). Germline lookup yields CDR1 LGHNA and CDR2 YSLEER. The CDR3 has 14 residues. Trimming took 0 bases from V and 6 from J, leaving 10 bases between them. The CDR3 sequence: CASSQDPGRDTQYF. The DNA of the CDR3 is TGCGCCAGCAGCCAAGACCCGGGGAGGGATACGCAGTATTTT.

The J gene is TRBJ1-2, the V gene TRBV28; no definite D call. The CDR3 has 14 residues. The germline V gene has CDR1 MDHEN and CDR2 SYDVKM. Trimming removed 2 bases from V and 5 bases from J, with 12 bases in between. CDR3 protein: CASSLGEGFYGYTF. The CDR3 nucleotides read TGTGCCAGCAGTTTAGGGGAAGGGTTTTATGGCTACACCTTC.

The rearrangement joins TRBV7-8 to TRBJ1-3, with D perhaps TRBD1 (5 bases). The V gene lost 3 bases and the J gene lost 2 bases, with 11 bases spanning the gap. CDR3 length: 15 amino acids. The germline V gene has CDR1 SGHVS and CDR2 FQNEAQ. CDR3 region: CASSFTGTPGNTIYF. CDR3 in DNA: TGTGCCAGCAGCTTCACCGGGACTCCTGGAAACACCATATATTTT.

The chain couples TRBV5-1 to TRBJ2-1; 9 bases agree with TRBD2. V gave up 0 bases and J gave up 0 bases; unmatched junction bases: 4. The CDR3 contains 17 residues. Germline V gene lookup returns CDR1 SGHRS and CDR2 YFSETQ. The CDR3 loop reads CASSLVAGESSYNEQFF. CDR3 DNA: TGCGCCAGCAGCTTGGTAGCGGGAGAGAGCTCCTACAATGAGCAGTTCTTC.

The gene calls are TRBV5-6 and TRBJ2-7; 10 bases agree with TRBD2. The J segment lost 4 bases and the V segment lost 3 bases, leaving 13 bases of the junction unmatched. This CDR3 is 17 amino acids long. The V gene's germline CDR1 is SGHDT and CDR2 YYEEEE. DNA of the CDR3: TGTGCCAGCAGCTCTCCGGTTGCTAGCGGGAGAAATTACGAGCAGTACTTC. Protein product: CASSSPVASGRNYEQYF.

The genes are TRBV6-4 and TRBJ2-1; the D is unclear. Per germline, CDR1 MRHNA and CDR2 SNTAGT. CDR3 length equals 15 residues. V was trimmed by 2 bases and J by 0 bases, leaving 8 bases between them. CDR3 nucleotides: TGTGCCAGCAGTGACGTGGGTAGCTCCTACAATGAGCAGTTCTTC. This encodes CASSDVGSSYNEQFF.